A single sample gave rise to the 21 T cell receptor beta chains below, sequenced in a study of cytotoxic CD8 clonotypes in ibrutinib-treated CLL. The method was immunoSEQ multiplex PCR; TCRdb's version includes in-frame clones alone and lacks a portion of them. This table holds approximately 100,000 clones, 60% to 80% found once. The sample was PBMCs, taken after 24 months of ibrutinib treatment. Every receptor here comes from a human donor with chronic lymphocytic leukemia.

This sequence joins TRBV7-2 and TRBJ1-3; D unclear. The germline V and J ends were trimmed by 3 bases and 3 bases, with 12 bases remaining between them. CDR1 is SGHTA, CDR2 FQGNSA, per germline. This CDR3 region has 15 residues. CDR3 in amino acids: CASSLAVFDGNTIYF. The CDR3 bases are TGTGCCAGCAGCTTGGCAGTCTTTGATGGAAACACCATATATTTT. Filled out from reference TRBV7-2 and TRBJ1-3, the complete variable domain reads GAGVSQSPSNKVTEKGKDVELRCDPISGHTALYWYRQSLGQGLEFLIYFQGNSAPDKSGLPSDRFSAERTGGSVSTLTIQRTQQEDSAVYLCASSLAVFDGNTIYFGEGSWLTVV.

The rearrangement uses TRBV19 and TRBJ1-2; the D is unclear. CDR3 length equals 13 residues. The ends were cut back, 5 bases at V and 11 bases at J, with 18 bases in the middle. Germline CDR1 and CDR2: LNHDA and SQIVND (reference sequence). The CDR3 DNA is TGTGCCAGTAGTGGTGACACCCACGTTCGATACACCTTC. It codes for CASSGDTHVRYTF. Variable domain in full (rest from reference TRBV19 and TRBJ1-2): DGGITQSPKYLFRKEGQNVTLSCEQNLNHDAMYWYRQDPGQGLRLIYYSQIVNDFQKGDIAEGYSVSREKKESFPLTVTSAQKNPTAFYLCASSGDTHVRYTFGSGTRLTVV.

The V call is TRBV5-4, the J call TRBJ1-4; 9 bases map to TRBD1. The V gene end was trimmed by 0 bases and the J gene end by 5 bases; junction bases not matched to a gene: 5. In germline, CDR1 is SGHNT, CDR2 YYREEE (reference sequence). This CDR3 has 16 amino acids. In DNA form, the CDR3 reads TGTGCCAGCAGCTTGGCAGGAGGACAGGGGAATGAAAAACTGTTTTTT. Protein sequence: CASSLAGGQGNEKLFF.

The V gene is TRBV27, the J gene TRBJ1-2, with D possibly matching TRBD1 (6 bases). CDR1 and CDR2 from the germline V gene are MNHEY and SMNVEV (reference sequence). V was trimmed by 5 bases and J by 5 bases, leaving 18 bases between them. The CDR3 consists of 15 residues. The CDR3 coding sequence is TGTGCCAGCAGTGATCGGGGGCCAAGGAATTATGGCTACACCTTC. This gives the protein CASSDRGPRNYGYTF.

CDR3 loop: CASSLGRQGDGYTF. CDR3 nucleotides: TGTGCCAGCAGCTTGGGAAGACAGGGGGATGGCTACACCTTC. The chain combines TRBV7-2 with TRBJ1-2; 9 nucleotides match TRBD1. This CDR3 is built from 14 residues. Germline lookup yields CDR1 SGHTA and CDR2 FQGNSA. J was trimmed by 6 bases and V by 3 bases; bases with no gene match: 5.

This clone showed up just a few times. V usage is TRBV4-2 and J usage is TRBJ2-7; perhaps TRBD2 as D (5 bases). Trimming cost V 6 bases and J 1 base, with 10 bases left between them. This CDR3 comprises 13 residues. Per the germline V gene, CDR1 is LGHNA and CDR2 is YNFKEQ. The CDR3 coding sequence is TGTGCCAGCAGAGACGGACTGTCCTACGAGCAGTACTTC. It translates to CASRDGLSYEQYF.

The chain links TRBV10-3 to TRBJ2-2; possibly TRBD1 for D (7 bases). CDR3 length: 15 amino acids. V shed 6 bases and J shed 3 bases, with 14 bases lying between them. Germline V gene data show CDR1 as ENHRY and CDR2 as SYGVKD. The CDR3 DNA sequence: TGTGCCATCAGGGATCAGGGGGAGGACACCGGGGAGCTGTTTTTT. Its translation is CAIRDQGEDTGELFF.

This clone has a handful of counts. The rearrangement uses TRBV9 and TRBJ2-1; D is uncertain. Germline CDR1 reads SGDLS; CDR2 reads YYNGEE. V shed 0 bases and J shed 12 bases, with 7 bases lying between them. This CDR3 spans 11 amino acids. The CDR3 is CASSVAGRQFF. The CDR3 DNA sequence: TGTGCCAGCAGCGTAGCTGGTAGGCAGTTCTTC.

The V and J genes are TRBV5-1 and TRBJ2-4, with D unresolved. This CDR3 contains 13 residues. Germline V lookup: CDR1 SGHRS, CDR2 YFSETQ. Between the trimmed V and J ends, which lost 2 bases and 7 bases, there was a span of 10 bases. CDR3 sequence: CASSLGFGNIQYF. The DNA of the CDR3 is TGCGCCAGCAGCTTAGGTTTCGGTAACATTCAGTACTTC.

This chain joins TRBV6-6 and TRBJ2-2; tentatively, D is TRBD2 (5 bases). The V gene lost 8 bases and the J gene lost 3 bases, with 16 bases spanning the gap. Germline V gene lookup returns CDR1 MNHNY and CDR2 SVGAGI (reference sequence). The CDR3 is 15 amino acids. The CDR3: CASGKGADYTGELFF. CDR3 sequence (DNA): TGTGCCAGCGGAAAGGGAGCAGACTACACCGGGGAGCTGTTTTTT.

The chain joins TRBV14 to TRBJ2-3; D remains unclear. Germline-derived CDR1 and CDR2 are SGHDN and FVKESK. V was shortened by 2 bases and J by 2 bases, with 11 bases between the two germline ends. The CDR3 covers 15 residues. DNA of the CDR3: TGTGCCAGCAGCCAATTGAGCGCAAACACAGATACGCAGTATTTT. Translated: CASSQLSANTDTQYF. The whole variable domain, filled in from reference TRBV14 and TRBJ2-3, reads EAGVTQFPSHSVIEKGQTVTLRCDPISGHDNLYWYRRVMGKEIKFLLHFVKESKQDESGMPNNRFLAERTGGTYSTLKVQPAELEDSGVYFCASSQLSANTDTQYFGPGTRLTVL.

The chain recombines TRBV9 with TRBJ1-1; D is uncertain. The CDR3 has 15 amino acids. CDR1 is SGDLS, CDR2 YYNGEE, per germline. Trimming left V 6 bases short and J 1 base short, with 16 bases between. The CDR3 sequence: CASTARSGPNTEAFF. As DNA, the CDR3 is TGTGCCAGCACCGCCCGGTCGGGTCCGAACACTGAAGCTTTCTTT.

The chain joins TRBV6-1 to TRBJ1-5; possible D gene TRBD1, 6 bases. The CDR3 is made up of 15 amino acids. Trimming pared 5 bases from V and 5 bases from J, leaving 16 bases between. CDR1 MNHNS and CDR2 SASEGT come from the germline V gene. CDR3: CASSRGGPSDQPQHF. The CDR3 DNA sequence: TGTGCCAGCAGTAGGGGGGGACCTTCAGATCAGCCCCAGCATTTT.

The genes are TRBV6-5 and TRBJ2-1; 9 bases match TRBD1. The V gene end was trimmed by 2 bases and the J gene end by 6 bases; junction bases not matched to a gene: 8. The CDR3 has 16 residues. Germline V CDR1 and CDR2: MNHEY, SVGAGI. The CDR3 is CASSYLGTGRINEQFF. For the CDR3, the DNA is TGTGCCAGCAGTTACCTTGGGACAGGGAGGATCAATGAGCAGTTCTTC.

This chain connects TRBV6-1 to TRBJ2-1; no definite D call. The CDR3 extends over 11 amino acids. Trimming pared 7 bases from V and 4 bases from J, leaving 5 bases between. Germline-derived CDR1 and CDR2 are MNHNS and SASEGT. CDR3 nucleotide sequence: TGTGCCAGCATTAGTTACAATGAGCAGTTCTTC. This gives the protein CASISYNEQFF.

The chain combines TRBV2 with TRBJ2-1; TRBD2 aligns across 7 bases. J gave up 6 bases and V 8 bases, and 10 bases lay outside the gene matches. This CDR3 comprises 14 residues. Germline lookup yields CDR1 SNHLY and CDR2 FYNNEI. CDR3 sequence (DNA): TGTGCCAGCGCTCCTAGCGGTCATAGCAATGAGCAGTTCTTC. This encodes CASAPSGHSNEQFF.

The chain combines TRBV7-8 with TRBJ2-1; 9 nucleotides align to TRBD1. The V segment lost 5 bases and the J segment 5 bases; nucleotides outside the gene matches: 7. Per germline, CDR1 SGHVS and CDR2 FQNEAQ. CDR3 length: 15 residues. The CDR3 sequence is CASSLRDRVNNEQFF. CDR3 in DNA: TGTGCCAGCAGCCTCCGGGACAGGGTGAACAATGAGCAGTTCTTC.

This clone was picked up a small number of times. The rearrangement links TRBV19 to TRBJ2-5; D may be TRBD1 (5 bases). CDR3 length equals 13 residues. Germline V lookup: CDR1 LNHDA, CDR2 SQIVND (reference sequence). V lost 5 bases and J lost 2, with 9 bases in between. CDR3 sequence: CASSWGLQETQYF. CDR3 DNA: TGTGCCAGTAGTTGGGGCCTACAAGAGACCCAGTACTTC. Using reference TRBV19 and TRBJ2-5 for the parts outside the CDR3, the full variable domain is DGGITQSPKYLFRKEGQNVTLSCEQNLNHDAMYWYRQDPGQGLRLIYYSQIVNDFQKGDIAEGYSVSREKKESFPLTVTSAQKNPTAFYLCASSWGLQETQYFGPGTRLLVL.

The CDR3, as DNA: TGTGCCAGCGACCGCCGACAGGCGCAAGAGACCCAGTACTTC. Translation gives CASDRRQAQETQYF. The V call is TRBV2, the J call TRBJ2-5, with D possibly TRBD1 on 6 matching bases. Germline CDR1 reads SNHLY; CDR2 reads FYNNEI. V gave up 8 bases and J gave up 2 bases, with 15 bases separating them. The CDR3 is 14 amino acids.

In nucleotides, the CDR3 is TGTGCCAGCAGCAAAGGGAACTACTATGGCTACACCTTC. This gives the protein CASSKGNYYGYTF. The chain couples TRBV21-1 to TRBJ1-2. TRBV21-1 is a recognized pseudogene. This CDR3 has 13 amino acids.

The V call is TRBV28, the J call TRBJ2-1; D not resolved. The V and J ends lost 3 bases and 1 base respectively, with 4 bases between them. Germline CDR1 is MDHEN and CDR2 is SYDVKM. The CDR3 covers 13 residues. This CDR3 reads CASSLFSYNEQFF. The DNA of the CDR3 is TGTGCCAGCAGTTTGTTTTCCTACAATGAGCAGTTCTTC. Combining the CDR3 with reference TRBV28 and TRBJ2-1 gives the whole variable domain DVKVTQSSRYLVKRTGEKVFLECVQDMDHENMFWYRQDPGLGLRLIYFSYDVKMKEKGDIPEGYSVSREKKERFSLILESASTNQTSMYLCASSLFSYNEQFFGPGTRLTVL.